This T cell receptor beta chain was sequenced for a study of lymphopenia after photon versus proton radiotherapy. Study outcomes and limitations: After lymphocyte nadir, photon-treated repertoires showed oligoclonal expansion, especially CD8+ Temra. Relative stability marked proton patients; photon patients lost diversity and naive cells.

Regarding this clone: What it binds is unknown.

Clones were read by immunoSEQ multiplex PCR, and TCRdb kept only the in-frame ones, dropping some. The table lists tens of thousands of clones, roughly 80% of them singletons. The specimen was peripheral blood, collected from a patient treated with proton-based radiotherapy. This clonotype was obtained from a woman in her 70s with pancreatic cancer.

CDR3 sequence reads: CATSLGQGTDTQYF. For the CDR3, the DNA is TGTGCCACCAGTTTAGGACAGGGGACCGATACGCAGTATTTT. V and J are TRBV19 and TRBJ2-3, with 9 bases aligning to TRBD1. Germline assignment: CDR1 LNHDA and CDR2 SQIVND (reference sequence). The CDR3 spans 14 residues. After removal of 10 bases from V and 6 bases from J, the junction contained 11 bases not matched to a gene.